This T cell receptor beta chain was retrieved from a study of Graves' ophthalmopathy and Graves' hyperthyroidism. Study results and caveats: Separation of ophthalmopathy from stable hyperthyroidism was achieved by a 13-signature model, at around 89% sensitivity and about 81% specificity. Thyroid clonotypes that were expanded above 0.001 frequency mostly also appeared in blood. Ophthalmopathy progression was predicted by the model at 55% to 71% sensitivity and about 74% specificity.

From RNA, the CDR3 regions of TCR beta chains were amplified and sequenced. Scientists carried out first-round RT-PCR using HTBI primers and then a second-round multiplex PCR. TCRdb called the multiplex PCR reads again in MiXCR, with one record for every CDR3 protein. The sample lists over 500,000 distinct CDR3 sequences; 22% were seen once. CDR1 is MNHEY and CDR2 is SVGEGT in the germline V gene. Trimming pared 2 bases from V and 3 bases from J, leaving 11 bases between. The CDR3 contains 14 residues. Points on this clonotype: Antigen: not known.

The sample taken for sequencing was peripheral blood. This receptor was identified in a woman younger than 30 with stable Graves' hyperthyroidism. Some clones in this sample may be carry-over from other donors' samples. The chain uses TRBV6-2 or TRBV6-3 and TRBJ2-7; D not certain. This CDR3 is CASSYRPGFYEQYF. The CDR3 DNA sequence: TGTGCCAGCAGTTACCGGCCAGGCTTCTACGAGCAGTACTTC.